Listed here is a single T cell receptor beta chain. The antigen remains undetermined. The V end was cut by 3 bases, the J end by 8 bases, with 8 bases between. The germline V gene has CDR1 MGHRA and CDR2 YSYEKL. CDR3 length equals 11 residues. The data derive from a study of CD8+CD57+ T cells in acquired aplastic anemia. Regarding the study as a whole: Comparison of patients with controls identified nearly 30 shared CD8+ CDR3 sequences. For CD8+ Simpson's diversity, patients and controls showed no significant difference.

Both TCR beta VDJ combination and CDR3 sequence profiling were carried out. Genomic DNA was the template for this profiling. TCRdb re-called the reads with MiXCR, one entry per CDR3 protein. The data contain about 48,000 distinct CDR3 sequences, around two thirds of them singletons. The sequenced sample was sorted CD4+, CD8+, or CD8+CD57+ T cells (not recorded which) from PBMCs. This receptor was obtained from a human donor in good health, serving as a control. This chain joins TRBV4-1 and TRBJ2-7, with a weak D call TRBD1 (5 bases). The CDR3 DNA sequence: TGCGCCAGCAGCCACGACAGAAAGCAGTACTTC. It codes for CASSHDRKQYF.